This TCR beta chain was obtained from a study of T cell responses to AZD1222 COVID-19 vaccine. General study results and limits: Breadth and depth of Spike-specific TCRs rose after two AZD1222 doses.

Some clones are missing from TCRdb's copy, which holds only in-frame ones; the method was immunoSEQ multiplex PCR. The sample records 150,000 or so clones, over 90% being singletons. Turning to this clone: No antigen is known for it.

This CDR3 comprises 13 residues. The germline V and J ends were trimmed by 4 bases and 5 bases, with 12 bases remaining between them. Germline loops: CDR1 SNHLY, CDR2 FYNNEI. The sample consisted of peripheral blood, taken on day 0 of MenACWY control vaccination. The chain employs TRBV2 and TRBJ2-7; a weak D match, TRBD1 (7 bases). This receptor was obtained from an adult in good health. The CDR3 DNA reads TGTGCCAGCAGTGTCCCAGGGGGGAACGAGCAGTACTTC. The encoded protein is CASSVPGGNEQYF.